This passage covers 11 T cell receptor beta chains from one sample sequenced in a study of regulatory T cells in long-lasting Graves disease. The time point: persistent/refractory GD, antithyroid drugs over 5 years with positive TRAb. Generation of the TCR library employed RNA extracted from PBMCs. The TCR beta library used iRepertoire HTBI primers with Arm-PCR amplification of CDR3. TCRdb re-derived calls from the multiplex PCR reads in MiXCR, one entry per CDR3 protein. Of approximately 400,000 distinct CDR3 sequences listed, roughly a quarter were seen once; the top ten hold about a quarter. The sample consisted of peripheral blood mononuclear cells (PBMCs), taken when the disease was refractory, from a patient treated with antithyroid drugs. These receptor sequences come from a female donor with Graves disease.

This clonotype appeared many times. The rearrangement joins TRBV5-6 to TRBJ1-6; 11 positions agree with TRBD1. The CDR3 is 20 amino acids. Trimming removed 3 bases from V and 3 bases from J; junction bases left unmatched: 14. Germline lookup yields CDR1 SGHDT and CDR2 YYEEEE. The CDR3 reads CASSSRNRGQGDFYNSPLHF. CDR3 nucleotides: TGTGCCAGCAGCTCACGGAACCGGGGACAGGGGGATTTCTATAATTCACCCCTCCACTTT.

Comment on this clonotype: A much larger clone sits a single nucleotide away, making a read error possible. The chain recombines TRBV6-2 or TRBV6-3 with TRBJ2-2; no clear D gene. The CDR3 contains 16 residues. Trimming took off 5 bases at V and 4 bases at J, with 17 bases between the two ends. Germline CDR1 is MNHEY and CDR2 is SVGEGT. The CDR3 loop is CASSESSRILTGELFF. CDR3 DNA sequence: TGTGCCAGCAGTGAGAGCAGCAGGATTCTCACCGGGGAGCTGTTTTTT.

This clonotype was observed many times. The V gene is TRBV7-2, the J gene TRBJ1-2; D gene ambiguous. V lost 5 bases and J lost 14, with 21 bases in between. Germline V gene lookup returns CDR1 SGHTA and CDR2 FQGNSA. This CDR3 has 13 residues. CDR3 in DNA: TGTGCCAGCAGCGACGGGATGGGCTATGGTTGGACCTTC. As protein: CASSDGMGYGWTF.

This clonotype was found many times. This chain's CDR3 is CASSGGTPGSYEQYF. The CDR3 DNA sequence: TGTGCCAGCAGTGGGGGGACGCCGGGTTCCTACGAGCAGTACTTC. This sequence joins TRBV2 and TRBJ2-7; perhaps D is TRBD1 or TRBD2 (5 bases each). The CDR3 runs to 15 residues. V was clipped by 4 bases and J by 1 base, with 14 bases between them. CDR1 is SNHLY, CDR2 FYNNEI, per germline.

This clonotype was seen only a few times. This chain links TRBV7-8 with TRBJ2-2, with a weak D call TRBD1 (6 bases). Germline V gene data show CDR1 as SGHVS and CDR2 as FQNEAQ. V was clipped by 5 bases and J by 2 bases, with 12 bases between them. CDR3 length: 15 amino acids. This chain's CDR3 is CASSPGELNTGELFF. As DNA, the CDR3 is TGTGCCAGCAGCCCAGGGGAGCTCAACACCGGGGAGCTGTTTTTT.

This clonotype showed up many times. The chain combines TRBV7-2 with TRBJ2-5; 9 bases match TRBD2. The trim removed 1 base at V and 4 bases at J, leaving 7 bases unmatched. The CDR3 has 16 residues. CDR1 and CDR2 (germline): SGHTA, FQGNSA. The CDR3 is CASSLEIAGVRETQYF. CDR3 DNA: TGTGCCAGCAGCTTAGAGATAGCGGGAGTTCGAGAGACCCAGTACTTC. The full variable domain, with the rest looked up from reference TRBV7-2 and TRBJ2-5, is GAGVSQSPSNKVTEKGKDVELRCDPISGHTALYWYRQSLGQGLEFLIYFQGNSAPDKSGLPSDRFSAERTGGSVSTLTIQRTQQEDSAVYLCASSLEIAGVRETQYFGPGTRLLVL.

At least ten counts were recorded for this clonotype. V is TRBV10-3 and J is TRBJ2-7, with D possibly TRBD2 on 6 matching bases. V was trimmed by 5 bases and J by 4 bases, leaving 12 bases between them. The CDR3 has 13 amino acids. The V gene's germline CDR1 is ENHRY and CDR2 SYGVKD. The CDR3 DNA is TGTGCCATCAGTTCCGGGAGAAGATACGAGCAGTACTTC. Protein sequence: CAISSGRRYEQYF.

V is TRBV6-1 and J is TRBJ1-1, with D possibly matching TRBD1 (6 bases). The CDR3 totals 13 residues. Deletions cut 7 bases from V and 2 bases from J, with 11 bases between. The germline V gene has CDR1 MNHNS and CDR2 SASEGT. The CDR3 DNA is TGTGCCAGCAATAGGGGGTTCAACACTGAAGCTTTCTTT. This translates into CASNRGFNTEAFF.

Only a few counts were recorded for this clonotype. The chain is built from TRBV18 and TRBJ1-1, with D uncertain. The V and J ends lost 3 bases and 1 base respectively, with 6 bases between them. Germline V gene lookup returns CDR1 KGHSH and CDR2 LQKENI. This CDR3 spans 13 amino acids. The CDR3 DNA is TGTGCCAGCTCACCCCAGTGGAACACTGAAGCTTTCTTT. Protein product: CASSPQWNTEAFF.

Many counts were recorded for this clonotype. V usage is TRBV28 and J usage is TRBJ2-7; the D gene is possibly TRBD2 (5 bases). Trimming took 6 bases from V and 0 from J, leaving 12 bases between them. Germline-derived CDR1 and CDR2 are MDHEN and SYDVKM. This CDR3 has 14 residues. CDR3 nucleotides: TGTGCCAGCAGATCTAGGGAGAGCTCCTACGAGCAGTACTTC. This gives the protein CASRSRESSYEQYF.

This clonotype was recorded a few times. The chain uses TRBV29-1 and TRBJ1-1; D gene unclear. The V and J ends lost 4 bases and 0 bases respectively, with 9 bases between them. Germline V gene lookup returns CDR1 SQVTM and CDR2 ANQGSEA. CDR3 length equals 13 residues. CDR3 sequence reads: CSVGLGMNTEAFF. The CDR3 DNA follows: TGCAGCGTTGGTCTGGGCATGAACACTGAAGCTTTCTTT.